This T cell receptor (beta chain) appears in the sequencing data of a study of cytomegalovirus exposure and HLA in healthy donors. The study's findings and limits: A later analysis found common viral pathogens apparently linked to several of the most significant clusters.

Germline CDR1 MRHNA, CDR2 SNTAGT. The CDR3 consists of 20 residues. Losses at the gene ends were 5 bases for V and 0 bases for J; bases not matched to a gene: 17. In the PCR, 60 Vbeta and 13 Jbeta primers were used. Profiling relied on immunoSEQ multiplex PCR, and the TCRdb table lists in-frame clones only, not all of them. This table has 100,000 or so clones, 84% appearing once. In its sample, this clone was seen many times. Its antigen is still unknown. This chain connects TRBV6-4 to TRBJ1-3; 9 nucleotides line up with TRBD1. Source material: PBMCs. The clonotype was recovered from a woman aged 18-29 years in good health and CMV-seronegative. The CDR3 region is CASSPIPGQGVSSSGNTIYF. The DNA of the CDR3 is TGTGCCAGCAGTCCTATTCCGGGACAGGGTGTCTCAAGCTCTGGAAACACCATATATTTT.